The table lists the clone carrying this TCR beta chain with a few counts. There are 13 residues in the CDR3. V lost 5 bases and J 0 bases, leaving 8 bases between the germline ends. Germline V CDR1 and CDR2: SEHNR, FQNEAQ (reference sequence). This sample stems from a study of blood T cell repertoires in COVID-19. The wider study: COVID-19 samples collected from the United States, Italy and Spain covered acute and convalescent phases.

In the authors' workflow: Amplification of reference gene primers provided the estimated nucleated cell counts. Repertoires were generated with immunoSEQ multiplex PCR, while TCRdb's copy carries only in-frame clones and drops some. That table is the source of V, J and clone size, and D and trimming were worked out from the DNA. The sample records 180,000 or so clones, 80% to 90% being singletons. The chain has TRBV7-9 and TRBJ2-7; D gene uncertain. Sequencing used peripheral blood. This sequence originates from a man in his sixties with acute or convalescent COVID-19. This chain's CDR3 is CASSEVASYEQYF. The DNA of the CDR3 is TGTGCCAGCAGCGAAGTGGCCTCCTACGAGCAGTACTTC.